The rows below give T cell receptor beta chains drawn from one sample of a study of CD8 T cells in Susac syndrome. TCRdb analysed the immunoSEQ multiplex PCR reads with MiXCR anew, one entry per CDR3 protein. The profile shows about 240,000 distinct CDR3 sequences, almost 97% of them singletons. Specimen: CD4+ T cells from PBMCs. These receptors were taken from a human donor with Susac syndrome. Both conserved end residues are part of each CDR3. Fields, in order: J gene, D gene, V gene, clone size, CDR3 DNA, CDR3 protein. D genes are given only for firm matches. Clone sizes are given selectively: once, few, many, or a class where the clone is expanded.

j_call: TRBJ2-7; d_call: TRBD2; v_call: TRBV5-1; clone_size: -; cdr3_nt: TGCGCCAGCAGCTCCCGGGACTACCCCTACGAGCAGTACTTC; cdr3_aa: CASSSRDYPYEQYF
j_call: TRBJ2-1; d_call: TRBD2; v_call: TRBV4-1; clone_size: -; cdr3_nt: TGCGCCAGCAGCCAAGTCCAGACGGGAGGGCCTTTGAATGAGCAGTTCTTC; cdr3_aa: CASSQVQTGGPLNEQFF
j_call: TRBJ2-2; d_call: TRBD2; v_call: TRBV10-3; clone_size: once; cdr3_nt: TGTGCCATCACAGGACTAGGAGACACCGGGGAGCTGTTTTTT; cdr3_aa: CAITGLGDTGELFF
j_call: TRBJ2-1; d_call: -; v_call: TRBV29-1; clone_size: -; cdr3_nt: TGCAGCGTTTACTTTCTTGAGCAGTTCTTC; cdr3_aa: CSVYFLEQFF
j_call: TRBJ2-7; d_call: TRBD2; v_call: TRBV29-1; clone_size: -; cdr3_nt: TGCAGCGGGAGTAGCGGGAGGGCCGGCGAGCAGTACTTC; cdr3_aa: CSGSSGRAGEQYF
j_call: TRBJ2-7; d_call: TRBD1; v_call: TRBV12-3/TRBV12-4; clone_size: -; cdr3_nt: TGTGCCAGCAGTCTCCGGACAGGGGAGGCCTACGAGCAGTACTTC; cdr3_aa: CASSLRTGEAYEQYF
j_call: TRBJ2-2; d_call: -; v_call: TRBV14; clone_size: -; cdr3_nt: TGTGCCAGCCAGCCGGGACCCTCAACCGGGGAGCTGTTTTTT; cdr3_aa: CASQPGPSTGELFF
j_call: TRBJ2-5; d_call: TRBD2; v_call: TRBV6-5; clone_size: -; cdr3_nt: TGTGCCAGCAGGTTTTCCGGGACTAGCCCGTCGGCCCAGTACTTC; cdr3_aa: CASRFSGTSPSAQYF
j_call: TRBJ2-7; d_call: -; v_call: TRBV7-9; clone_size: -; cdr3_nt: TGTGCCAGCAGCTTCTTTGGTGGCGAGCAGTACTTC; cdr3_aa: CASSFFGGEQYF
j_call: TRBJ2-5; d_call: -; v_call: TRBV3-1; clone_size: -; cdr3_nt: TGTGCCAGCAGCCCTAGCTGGGCAGGACAAGAGACCCAGTACTTC; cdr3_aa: CASSPSWAGQETQYF
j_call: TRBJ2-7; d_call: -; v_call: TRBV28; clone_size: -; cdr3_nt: TGTGCCAGCACACAGGTCTCCTACGAGCAGTACTTC; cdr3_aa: CASTQVSYEQYF
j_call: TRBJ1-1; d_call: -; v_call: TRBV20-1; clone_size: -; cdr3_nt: TGCAGTGCTAAATCCGCCGGGGCAGCTAGCACTGAAGCTTTCTTT; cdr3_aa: CSAKSAGAASTEAFF
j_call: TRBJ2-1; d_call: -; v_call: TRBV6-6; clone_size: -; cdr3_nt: TGTGCCAGCAGTTACCGAGACAATGAGCAGTTCTTC; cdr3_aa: CASSYRDNEQFF
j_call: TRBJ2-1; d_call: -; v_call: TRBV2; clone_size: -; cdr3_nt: TGTGCCAGCAGTTCGGACCAGAATGAGCAGTTCTTC; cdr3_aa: CASSSDQNEQFF
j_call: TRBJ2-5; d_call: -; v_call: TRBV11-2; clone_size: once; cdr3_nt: TGTGCCAGCAGCTCCCCTAGTCGGGCCCAGTACTTC; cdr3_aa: CASSSPSRAQYF
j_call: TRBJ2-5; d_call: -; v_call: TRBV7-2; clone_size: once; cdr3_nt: TGTGCCAGCAGCTCTTCAGGGCCGCAAGAGACCCAGTACTTC; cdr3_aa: CASSSSGPQETQYF
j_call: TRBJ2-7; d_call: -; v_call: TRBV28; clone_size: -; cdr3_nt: TGTGCCAGCAGAGCCCCCCAGGGCCAAAGGAACTCCTACGAGCAGTACTTC; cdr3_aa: CASRAPQGQRNSYEQYF
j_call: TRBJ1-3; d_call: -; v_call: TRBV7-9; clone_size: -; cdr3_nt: TGTGCCAGCAGCTCCCTAGGGAGGGGAAACACCATATATTTT; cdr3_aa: CASSSLGRGNTIYF
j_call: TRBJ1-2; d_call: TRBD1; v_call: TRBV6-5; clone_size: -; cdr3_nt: TGTGCCAGCAGTTACGGGACAGGTTTGGATGGCTACACCTTC; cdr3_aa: CASSYGTGLDGYTF
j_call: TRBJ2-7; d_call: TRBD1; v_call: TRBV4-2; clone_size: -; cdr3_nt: TGTGCCAGCAGCCAAGACGCGGGGACAGGGAGGTACGAGCAGTACTTC; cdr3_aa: CASSQDAGTGRYEQYF
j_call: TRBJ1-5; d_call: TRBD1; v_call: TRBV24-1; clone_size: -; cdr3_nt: TGTGCCACCAGTGATTGGTCGGGACAGGGAGAGGATCAGCCCCAGCATTTT; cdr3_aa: CATSDWSGQGEDQPQHF
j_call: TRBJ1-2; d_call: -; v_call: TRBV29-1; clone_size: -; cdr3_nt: TGCAGCGTTGAAGTCCGGACGGCGGTAGCCCTAGTTAACTATGGCTACACCTTC; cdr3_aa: CSVEVRTAVALVNYGYTF
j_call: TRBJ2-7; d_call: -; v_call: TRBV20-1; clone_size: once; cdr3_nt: TGCAGTGCTACGGCCGCGGGGGCAAGCTACGAGCAGTACTTC; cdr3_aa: CSATAAGASYEQYF
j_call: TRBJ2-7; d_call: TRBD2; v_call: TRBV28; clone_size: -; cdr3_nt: TGTGCCAGCAGGACTCCGGGAGGGCCCGGGTACGAGCAGTACTTC; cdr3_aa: CASRTPGGPGYEQYF
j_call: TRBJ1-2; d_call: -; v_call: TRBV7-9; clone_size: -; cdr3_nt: TGTGCCAGCTTCGGAGCCGGGACATACTATGGCTACACCTTC; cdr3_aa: CASFGAGTYYGYTF
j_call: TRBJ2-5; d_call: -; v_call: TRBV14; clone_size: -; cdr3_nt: TGTGCCAGCAGCCAAGACATGGCCGAGACCCAGTACTTC; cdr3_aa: CASSQDMAETQYF
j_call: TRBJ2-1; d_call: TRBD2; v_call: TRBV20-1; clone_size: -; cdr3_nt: TGCAGTGCTAGACCTCTAGCGGGAGTGAAGCAGTTCTTC; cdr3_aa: CSARPLAGVKQFF
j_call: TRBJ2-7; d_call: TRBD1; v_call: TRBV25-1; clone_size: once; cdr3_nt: TGTGCCAGATCTTGCGACAGGGCTACCTACGAGCAGTACTTC; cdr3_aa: CARSCDRATYEQYF
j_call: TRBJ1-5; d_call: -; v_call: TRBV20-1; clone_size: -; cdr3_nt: TGCAGTGCTCCGCAAGGGGCAAATCAGCCCCAGCATTTT; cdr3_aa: CSAPQGANQPQHF
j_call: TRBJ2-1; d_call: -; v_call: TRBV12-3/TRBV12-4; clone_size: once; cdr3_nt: TGTGCCAGCAGTTTAGCGCTAATGAGGGAGAACCCCCACAATGAGCAGTTCTTC; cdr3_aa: CASSLALMRENPHNEQFF
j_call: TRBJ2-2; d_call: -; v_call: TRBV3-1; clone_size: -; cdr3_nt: TGTGCCAGCAGCCAAGTGGGAGTCGGGGAGCTGTTTTTT; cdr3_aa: CASSQVGVGELFF
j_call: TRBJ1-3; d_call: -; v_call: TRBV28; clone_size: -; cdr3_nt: TGTGCCAGCCGTCCCCTGGCTGGAAACACCATATATTTT; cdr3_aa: CASRPLAGNTIYF
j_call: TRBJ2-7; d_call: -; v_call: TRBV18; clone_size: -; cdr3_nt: TGTGCCAGCTCACCATCGGAGGAGCAGTACTTC; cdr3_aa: CASSPSEEQYF
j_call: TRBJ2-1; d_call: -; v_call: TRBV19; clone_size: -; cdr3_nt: TGTGCCACTCAGAGGGGGCGGGAGTCGGGGGATGAGCAGTTCTTC; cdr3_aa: CATQRGRESGDEQFF
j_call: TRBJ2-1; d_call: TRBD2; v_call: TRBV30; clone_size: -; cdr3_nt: TGTGCCTGGAGTCCCCGGCGGGGGTCAGGCTACAATGAGCAGTTCTTC; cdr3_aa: CAWSPRRGSGYNEQFF
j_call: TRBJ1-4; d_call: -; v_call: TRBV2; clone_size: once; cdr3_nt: TGTGCCGGCCGGACGGGGAATGAAAAACTGTTTTTT; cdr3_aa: CAGRTGNEKLFF
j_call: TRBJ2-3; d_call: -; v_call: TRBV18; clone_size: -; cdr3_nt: TGTGCCAGCTCACCCCGTCCTCGCGGGGCCCAACTAGATACGCAGTATTTT; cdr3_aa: CASSPRPRGAQLDTQYF
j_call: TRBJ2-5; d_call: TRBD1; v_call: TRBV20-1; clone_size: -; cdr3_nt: TGCAGTGCTAGCCCCACAGGGGTAGAGACCCAGTACTTC; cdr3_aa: CSASPTGVETQYF
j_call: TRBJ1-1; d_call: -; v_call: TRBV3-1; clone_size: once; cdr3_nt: TGTGCCAGCAGCCAAGAGGGGGTCAGGGTGTCGACTTTCTTT; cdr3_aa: CASSQEGVRVSTFF
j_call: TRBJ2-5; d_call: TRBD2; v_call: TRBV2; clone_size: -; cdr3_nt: TGTGCCAGCAGGGGACTAGCGATACAAGAGACCCAGTACTTC; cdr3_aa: CASRGLAIQETQYF
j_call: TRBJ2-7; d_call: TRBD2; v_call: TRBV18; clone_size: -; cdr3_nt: TGTGCCAGCTCACCAAGGCTAGCGGGTAGCCCCTACGAGCAGTACTTC; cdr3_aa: CASSPRLAGSPYEQYF
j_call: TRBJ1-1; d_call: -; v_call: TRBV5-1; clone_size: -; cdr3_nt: TGCGCCAGCAGGTACCGCCAGGACTACCGGAACACTGAAGCTTTCTTT; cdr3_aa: CASRYRQDYRNTEAFF
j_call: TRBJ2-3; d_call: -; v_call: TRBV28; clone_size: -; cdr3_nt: TGTGCCAGCCAAACAGGGTCTCGCACAGATACGCAGTATTTT; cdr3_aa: CASQTGSRTDTQYF
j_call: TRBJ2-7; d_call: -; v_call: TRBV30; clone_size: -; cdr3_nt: TGTGCCTGGAGAGAGGACCGATCCTACGAGCAGTACTTC; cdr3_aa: CAWREDRSYEQYF
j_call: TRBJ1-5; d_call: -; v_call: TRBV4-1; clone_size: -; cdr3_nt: TGCGCCAGCAGCCAAGTCCATAAGGATCAGCCCCAGCATTTT; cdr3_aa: CASSQVHKDQPQHF
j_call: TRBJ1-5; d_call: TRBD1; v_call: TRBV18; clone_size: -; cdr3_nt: TGTGCCAGCTCACCACCCTCAGGGGGCGGCAATCAGCCCCAGCATTTT; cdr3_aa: CASSPPSGGGNQPQHF
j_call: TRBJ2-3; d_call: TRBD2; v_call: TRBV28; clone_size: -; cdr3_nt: TGTGCCAGCAGTTTACGGGCTAGCGGGAGCACAGATACGCAGTATTTT; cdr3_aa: CASSLRASGSTDTQYF
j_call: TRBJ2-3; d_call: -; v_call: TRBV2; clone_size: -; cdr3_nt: TGTGCCAGCAAAGCGGCTAGCACAGATACGCAGTATTTT; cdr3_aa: CASKAASTDTQYF
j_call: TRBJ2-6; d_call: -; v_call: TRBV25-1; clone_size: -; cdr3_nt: TGTGCCAGCAGTGAATATACGGTCTCTGGGGCCAACGTCCTGACTTTC; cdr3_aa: CASSEYTVSGANVLTF
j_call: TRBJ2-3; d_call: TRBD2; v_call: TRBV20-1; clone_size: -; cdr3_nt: TGCAGTGCTAGAGTTATGGGACTAGTAAGCTTAGATACGCAGTATTTT; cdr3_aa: CSARVMGLVSLDTQYF
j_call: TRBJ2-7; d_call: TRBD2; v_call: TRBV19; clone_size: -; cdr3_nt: TGTGCCAGTAGTAAAGCCCGGGACTACCCCCACGAGCAGTACTTC; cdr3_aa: CASSKARDYPHEQYF
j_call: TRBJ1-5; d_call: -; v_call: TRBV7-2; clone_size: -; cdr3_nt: TGTGCCAGCAGCCCTAGGTTCGGGAGCAATCAGCCCCAGCATTTT; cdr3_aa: CASSPRFGSNQPQHF
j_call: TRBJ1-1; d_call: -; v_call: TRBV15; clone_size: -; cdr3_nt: TGTGCCACCAGCAGAGATCAAGCGACGAACACTGAAGCTTTCTTT; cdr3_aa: CATSRDQATNTEAFF